Sequencing of this T cell receptor (beta chain) was carried out in a study of cytomegalovirus exposure and HLA in healthy donors. Study results and caveats: Highly shared sequence variants in one cluster were likely a sequencing artifact.

This CDR3 is built from 14 residues. Germline values: CDR1 SGDLS, CDR2 YYNGEE. Trimming took 2 bases from V and 8 from J; bases not matched to a gene: 7. As regards this clone: Its antigen is as yet unknown.

The PCR employed 60 Vbeta primers together with 13 Jbeta primers. The repertoire was sequenced with immunoSEQ multiplex PCR; TCRdb's copy has only in-frame clones and lacks some. This table holds fewer than 100,000 clones, roughly 79% found once. The rearrangement uses TRBV9 and TRBJ2-1, with 7 bases identical to TRBD2. The source is a man between 40 and 49 years old in good health and CMV-seronegative. Sequences were obtained from PBMCs. In nucleotides, the CDR3 is TGTGCCAGCAGCGTTGTGCGGGAGTTCGATGAGCAGTTCTTC. As protein: CASSVVREFDEQFF.